These T cell receptor beta chains were read from a single sample in a study of regulatory T cells in long-lasting Graves disease. TCRdb called the multiplex PCR reads again in MiXCR, with one record for every CDR3 protein. The sample holds about 430,000 distinct CDR3 sequences, roughly a fifth seen once. Here the sequenced sample was peripheral blood mononuclear cells (PBMCs), taken when the disease was refractory, from a patient treated with antithyroid drugs. These receptors all come from a female donor with Graves disease. CDR3s include the opening cysteine and the closing phenylalanine or tryptophan. The order of the fields is V gene, clone size, J gene, D gene, CDR3 DNA, CDR3 protein. D genes are given only for firm matches. Rows may omit the clone size; those that give it use once, few, many or a size class.

>TRBV6-1|few|TRBJ2-1|TRBD1
TGTGCCAGCAGGGACAGGGCCCTAAATGAGCAGTTCTTC
CASRDRALNEQFF
>TRBV2|once|TRBJ2-2|TRBD1
TGTGCCAGCCCGAAGGGGACAGCAGACACCGGGGAGCTGTTTTTT
CASPKGTADTGELFF
>TRBV20-1|many|TRBJ1-2|NA
TGCAGTGCTAAGGTTGCAGGGGAAAGTGATGGCTACACCTTC
CSAKVAGESDGYTF
>TRBV13|many|TRBJ1-2|NA
TGTGCCAGCAGCCAGAACCCGGCCCTAGCACATGGCTACACCTTC
CASSQNPALAHGYTF
>TRBV2|NA|TRBJ1-4|NA
TGTGCCAGCAGTGAAAGGACTGCAACTAATGAAAAACTGTTTTTT
CASSERTATNEKLFF
>TRBV28|few|TRBJ1-3|NA
TGTGCCAGCAGCATTGGACGGTACTCTGGAAACACCATATATTTT
CASSIGRYSGNTIYF
>TRBV28|many|TRBJ1-6|NA
TGTGCCAGCAGTTTGAAGGATTCACCCCTCCACTTT
CASSLKDSPLHF
>TRBV5-6|few|TRBJ2-7|TRBD2
TGTGCCAGCAGCTTTTCGGGACTAGCGGGAAGGGGCTACGAGCAGTACTTC
CASSFSGLAGRGYEQYF
>TRBV28|many|TRBJ1-3|NA
TGTGCCAGCAGTTTATCAGAACGGCGTGTTGGAAACACCATATATTTT
CASSLSERRVGNTIYF
>TRBV30|NA|TRBJ1-4|NA
TGTGCCTGGAGCTTCGGGACGAGACGGATCGCAACTAATGAAAAACTGTTTTTT
CAWSFGTRRIATNEKLFF
>TRBV6-1|few|TRBJ2-7|NA
TGTGCCAGCACCCCTGAGCGGACTTCCTCCTACGAGCAGTACTTC
CASTPERTSSYEQYF
>TRBV12-3/TRBV12-4|many|TRBJ1-1|NA
TGTGCCAGCACCCAAGGAAACACTGAAGCTTTCTTT
CASTQGNTEAFF
>TRBV30|NA|TRBJ2-3|NA
TGTGCCTGGAACCGGAAAGGGGGACTGACAGATACGCAGTATTTT
CAWNRKGGLTDTQYF
>TRBV7-9|NA|TRBJ2-7|NA
TGTGCCAGCACCAAAGTCCGGGGGGAGCAGTACTTC
CASTKVRGEQYF
>TRBV4-1|few|TRBJ1-2|TRBD1
TGCGCCAGCAGCCTGACAGGGGAACAGAATGGCTACACCTTC
CASSLTGEQNGYTF
>TRBV28|NA|TRBJ1-2|NA
TGTGCCAGCAGTCGCGGGGTAGGCGGCTACACCTTC
CASSRGVGGYTF
>TRBV3-1|few|TRBJ1-3|NA
TGTGCCAGCAGAGCGACAGGTCGCTCTGGAAACACCATATATTTT
CASRATGRSGNTIYF
>TRBV9|NA|TRBJ2-4|TRBD2
TGTGCCAGCAGCGTAGGGATAGCGGGAGCCTTGGGGGTTGGAAACATTCAGTACTTC
CASSVGIAGALGVGNIQYF
>TRBV12-3/TRBV12-4|many|TRBJ2-7|NA
TGTGCCAGCAGAAAGACAGGTGCCTACGAGCAGTACTTC
CASRKTGAYEQYF
>TRBV27|many|TRBJ1-2|NA
TGTGCCAGCAGTTTGACCCCCTACTATGGCTACACCTTC
CASSLTPYYGYTF
>TRBV5-1|NA|TRBJ2-7|NA
TGCGCCAGCAGCCAAGCACCAGGGTGGGGATACGAGCGGTACTTC
CASSQAPGWGYERYF
>TRBV18|NA|TRBJ2-3|TRBD2
TGTGCCAGCTCACCAACTAGCGGGAGGGCCCCAGATACGCAGTATTTT
CASSPTSGRAPDTQYF
>TRBV4-1|NA|TRBJ2-5|NA
TGCGCCAGCAGCCAAGTTAACAGGCAAGAGACCCAGTACTTC
CASSQVNRQETQYF
>TRBV6-1|many|TRBJ2-7|NA
TGTGCCAGCAGTATGTCCGCAGGGGCCTACGAGCAGTACTTC
CASSMSAGAYEQYF
>TRBV5-4|NA|TRBJ2-7|NA
TGTGCCAGCAGCTATACTATCGGGATATCAGCCCTCGAGCAGTACTTC
CASSYTIGISALEQYF
>TRBV7-7|NA|TRBJ2-7|TRBD2
TGTGCTAGCAGCTCCGGGACTAGCGACCAGCAGTACTTC
CASSSGTSDQQYF
>TRBV5-1|NA|TRBJ1-5|NA
TGCGCCAGCAGCTCTGAAGGACACCCTGGAAATCAGCCCCAGCATTTT
CASSSEGHPGNQPQHF
>TRBV11-2|many|TRBJ2-1|TRBD2
TGTGCCAGCAGCCTCGGACTAGCGGGATGGAATGAGCAGTTCTTC
CASSLGLAGWNEQFF
>TRBV7-4|NA|TRBJ2-7|NA
TGTGCCAGCAGCTTAGCCAGGGAGGGGGACTCGCCGTGCGAGCAGTACTTC
CASSLAREGDSPCEQYF
>TRBV9|NA|TRBJ2-1|NA
TGTGCCAGCAGCGAGGGGGGGGGTGAGCAGTTCTTC
CASSEGGGEQFF
>TRBV6-1|NA|TRBJ2-7|TRBD1
TGTGCCAGCAGTGAAACCTGGGGACAGGGTTCGACCTACGAGCAGTACTTC
CASSETWGQGSTYEQYF
>TRBV6-1|NA|TRBJ2-2|NA
TGTGCCAGCAGTGAGCGGGTGCTCACCGGGGAGCTGTTTTTT
CASSERVLTGELFF
>TRBV10-2|few|TRBJ2-7|NA
TGCGCCAGCAGTGAGGTCCCAGCGGCCTACGAGCAGTACTTC
CASSEVPAAYEQYF
>TRBV6-1|many|TRBJ1-5|TRBD1
TGTGCCAGCAGGGGGACAGGCAGTGGCAATCAGCCCCAGCATTTT
CASRGTGSGNQPQHF
>TRBV2|many|TRBJ1-3|TRBD1
TGTGCCAGCAGTTGGGACAGGGGTGGAAACACCATATATTTT
CASSWDRGGNTIYF
>TRBV28|many|TRBJ2-2|TRBD2
TGTGCCAGCAGCACTAGCGGATCGGGGGGCACCGGGGAGCTGTTTTTT
CASSTSGSGGTGELFF
>TRBV7-9|NA|TRBJ2-7|NA
TGTGCCAGCAGCTCAGGACAGAGAGCCTACGAGCAGTACTTC
CASSSGQRAYEQYF
>TRBV7-2|few|TRBJ2-7|NA
TGTGCCAGCAGCTCCGGGACGTTTAGCTCCTACGAGCAGTACTTC
CASSSGTFSSYEQYF
>TRBV5-8|NA|TRBJ1-5|NA
TGTGCCAGCAGCTTGGTGGGGGCCGGCAATCAGCCCCAGCATTTT
CASSLVGAGNQPQHF